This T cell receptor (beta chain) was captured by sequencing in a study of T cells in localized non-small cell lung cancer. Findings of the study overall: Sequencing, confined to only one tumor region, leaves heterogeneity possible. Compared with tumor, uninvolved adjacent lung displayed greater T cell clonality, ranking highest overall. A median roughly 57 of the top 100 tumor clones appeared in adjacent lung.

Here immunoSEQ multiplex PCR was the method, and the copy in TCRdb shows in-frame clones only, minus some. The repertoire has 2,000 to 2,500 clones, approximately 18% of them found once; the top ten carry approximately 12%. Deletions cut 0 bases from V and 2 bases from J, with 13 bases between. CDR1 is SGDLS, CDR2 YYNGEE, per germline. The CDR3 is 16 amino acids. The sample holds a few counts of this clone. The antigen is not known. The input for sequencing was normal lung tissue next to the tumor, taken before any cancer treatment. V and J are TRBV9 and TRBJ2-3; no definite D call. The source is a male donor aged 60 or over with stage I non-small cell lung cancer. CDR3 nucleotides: TGTGCCAGCAGCGTAGCGGGCAGAGTTTTCACAGATACGCAGTATTTT. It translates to CASSVAGRVFTDTQYF.